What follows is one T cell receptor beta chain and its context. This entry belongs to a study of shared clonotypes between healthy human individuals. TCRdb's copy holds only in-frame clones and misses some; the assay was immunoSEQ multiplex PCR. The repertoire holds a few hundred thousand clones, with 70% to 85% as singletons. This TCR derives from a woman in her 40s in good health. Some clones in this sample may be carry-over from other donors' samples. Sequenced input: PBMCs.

The CDR3 nucleotides read TGTGCCAGCAGCCCCCCCGCAAACACCGGGGAGCTGTTTTTT. Its protein is CASSPPANTGELFF. The chain is built from TRBV5-4 and TRBJ2-2; D not resolved. This CDR3 has 14 residues. V lost 4 bases and J 2 bases, leaving 9 bases between the germline ends. Per the germline V gene, CDR1 is SGHNT and CDR2 is YYREEE (reference sequence).